This TCR beta chain was documented in a study of follicular helper T cells after annual influenza vaccination. About the research overall: Blood was drawn on days 0, 7 and 28 after vaccination. Study outcomes and limitations: Successive annual vaccinations recalled a recurrent oligoclonal ICOS+CD38+ cTfh response with influenza-specific clonotypes.

Method: immunoSEQ multiplex PCR; TCRdb's copy keeps in-frame clones and lacks some. The data contain about 15,000 clones, around 85% of them singletons. Germline trimming cut 2 bases from V and 7 bases from J; bases unmatched to any gene: 6. The CDR3 runs to 13 residues. The germline gives CDR1 GTSNPN, CDR2 SVGIG (reference sequence). A word on this clone: The target antigen is unknown.

The time point: 2014-2015 season, 7 days after vaccination. Subjects lived in the community and lacked influenza vaccine within the prior 6 months. Non-naive CD4+CXCR5+PD-1+ cTfh were sorted into ICOS+CD38+ and ICOS-CD38- fractions. The rearrangement joins TRBV30 to TRBJ1-2; 8 bases map to TRBD1. The clonotype comes from an adult who received the influenza vaccine. The sample in question was CXCR5+ CD38- circulating T follicular helper cells from blood, obtained 7 days after influenza vaccination. Stated subset: circulating Tfh, non-naive CD4+CXCR5+PD-1+ (ICOS+CD38+ or ICOS-CD38-). The DNA for the CDR3 is TGTGCCTGGAGTACGGACAGGGCCGGTGGCTACACCTTC. It encodes CAWSTDRAGGYTF.